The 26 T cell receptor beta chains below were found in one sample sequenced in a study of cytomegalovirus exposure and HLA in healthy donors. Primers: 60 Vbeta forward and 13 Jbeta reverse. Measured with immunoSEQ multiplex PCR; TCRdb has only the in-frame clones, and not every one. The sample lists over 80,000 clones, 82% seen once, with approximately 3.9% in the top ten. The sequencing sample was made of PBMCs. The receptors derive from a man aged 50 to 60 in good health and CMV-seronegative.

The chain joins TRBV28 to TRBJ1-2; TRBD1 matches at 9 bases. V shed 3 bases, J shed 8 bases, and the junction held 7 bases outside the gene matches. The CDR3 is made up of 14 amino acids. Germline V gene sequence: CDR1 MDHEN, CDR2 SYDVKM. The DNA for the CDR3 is TGTGCCAGCAGTTTGGAGGGACAGGGTCGAGGCTACACCTTC. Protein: CASSLEGQGRGYTF.

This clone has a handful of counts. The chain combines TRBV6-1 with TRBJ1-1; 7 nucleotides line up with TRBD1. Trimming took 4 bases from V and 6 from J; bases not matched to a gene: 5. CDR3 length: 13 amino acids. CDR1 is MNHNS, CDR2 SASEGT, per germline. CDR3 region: CASSAEGAAEAFF. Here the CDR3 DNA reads TGTGCCAGCAGTGCCGAGGGGGCGGCTGAAGCTTTCTTT.

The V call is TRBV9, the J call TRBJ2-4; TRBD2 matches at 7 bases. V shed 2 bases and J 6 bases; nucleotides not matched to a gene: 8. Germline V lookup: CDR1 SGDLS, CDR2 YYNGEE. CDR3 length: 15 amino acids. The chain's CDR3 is CASSVGGGPGNIQYF. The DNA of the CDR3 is TGTGCCAGCAGCGTGGGGGGAGGGCCGGGAAACATTCAGTACTTC.

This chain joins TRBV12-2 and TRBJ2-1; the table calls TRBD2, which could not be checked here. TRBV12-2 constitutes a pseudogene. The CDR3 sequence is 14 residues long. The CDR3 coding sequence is TGTGCCCAAAATCCCTGGCGCCGACTGGAGGAGCAGTTCTTC. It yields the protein CAQNPWRRLEEQFF.

The CDR3 protein is CAWRRGGLDTQYF. The CDR3, as DNA: TGTGCTTGGCGCAGGGGTGGCTTGGATACGCAGTATTTT. The chain couples TRBV2 to TRBJ2-3, with a tentative D call TRBD1 (6 bases). The CDR3 is 13 residues long. In germline, CDR1 is SNHLY, CDR2 FYNNEI. The whole variable domain, remainder taken from reference TRBV2 and TRBJ2-3, is EPEVTQTPSHQVTQMGQEVILRCVPISNHLYFYWYRQILGQKVEFLVSFYNNEISEKSEIFDDQFSVERPDGSNFTLKIRSTKLEDSAMYFCAWRRGGLDTQYFGPGTRLTVL.

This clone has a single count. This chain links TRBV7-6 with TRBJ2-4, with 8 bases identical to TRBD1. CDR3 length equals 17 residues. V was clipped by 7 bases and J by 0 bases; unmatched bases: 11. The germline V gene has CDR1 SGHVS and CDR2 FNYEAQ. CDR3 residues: CASTLEDRVIAKNIQYF. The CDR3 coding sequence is TGTGCCAGCACTCTAGAGGACAGGGTGATAGCCAAAAACATTCAGTACTTC.

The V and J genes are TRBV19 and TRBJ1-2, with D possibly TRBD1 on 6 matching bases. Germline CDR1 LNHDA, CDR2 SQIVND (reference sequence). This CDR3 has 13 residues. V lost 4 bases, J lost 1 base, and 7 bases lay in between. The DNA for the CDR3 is TGTGCCAGTAGTAGGACAGTTAACTATGGCTACACCTTC. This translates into CASSRTVNYGYTF. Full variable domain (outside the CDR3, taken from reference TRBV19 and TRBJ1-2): DGGITQSPKYLFRKEGQNVTLSCEQNLNHDAMYWYRQDPGQGLRLIYYSQIVNDFQKGDIAEGYSVSREKKESFPLTVTSAQKNPTAFYLCASSRTVNYGYTFGSGTRLTVV.

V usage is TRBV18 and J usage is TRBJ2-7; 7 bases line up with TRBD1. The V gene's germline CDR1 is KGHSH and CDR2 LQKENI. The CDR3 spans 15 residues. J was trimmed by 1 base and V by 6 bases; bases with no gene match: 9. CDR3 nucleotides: TGTGCCAGCTCCCCTAGGGTGACAGGGTCCTACGAGCAGTACTTC. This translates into CASSPRVTGSYEQYF.

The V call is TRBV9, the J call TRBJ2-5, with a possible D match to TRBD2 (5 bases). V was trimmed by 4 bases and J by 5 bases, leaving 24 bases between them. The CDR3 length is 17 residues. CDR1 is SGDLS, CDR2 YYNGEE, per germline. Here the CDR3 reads CASSPRGGSASTETQYF. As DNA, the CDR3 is TGTGCCAGCAGCCCCCGCGGAGGTAGTGCTAGTACGGAGACCCAGTACTTC. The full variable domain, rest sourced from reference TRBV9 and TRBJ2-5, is DSGVTQTPKHLITATGQRVTLRCSPRSGDLSVYWYQQSLDQGLQFLIQYYNGEERAKGNILERFSAQQFPDLHSELNLSSLELGDSALYFCASSPRGGSASTETQYFGPGTRLLVL.

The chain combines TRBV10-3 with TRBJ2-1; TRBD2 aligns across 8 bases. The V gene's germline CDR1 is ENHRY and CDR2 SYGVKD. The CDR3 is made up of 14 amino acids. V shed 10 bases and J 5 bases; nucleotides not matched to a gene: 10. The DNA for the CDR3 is TGTGCCACTCAGCGGGAGACCTTGGACAATGAGCAGTTCTTC. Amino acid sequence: CATQRETLDNEQFF.

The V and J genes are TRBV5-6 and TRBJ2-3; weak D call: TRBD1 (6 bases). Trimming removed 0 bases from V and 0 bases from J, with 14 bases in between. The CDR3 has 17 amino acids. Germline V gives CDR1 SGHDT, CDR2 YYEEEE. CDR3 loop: CASSLGGTPPSTDTQYF. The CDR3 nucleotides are TGTGCCAGCAGCTTGGGGGGGACACCACCTAGCACAGATACGCAGTATTTT.

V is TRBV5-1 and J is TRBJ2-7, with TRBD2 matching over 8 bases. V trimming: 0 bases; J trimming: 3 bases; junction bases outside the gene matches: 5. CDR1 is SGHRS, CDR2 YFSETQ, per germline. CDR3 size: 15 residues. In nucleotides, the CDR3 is TGCGCCAGCAGCTTGGACCCGGGAGGGTACTACGAGCAGTACTTC. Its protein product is CASSLDPGGYYEQYF. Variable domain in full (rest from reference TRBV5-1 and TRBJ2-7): KAGVTQTPRYLIKTRGQQVTLSCSPISGHRSVSWYQQTPGQGLQFLFEYFSETQRNKGNFPGRFSGRQFSNSRSEMNVSTLELGDSALYLCASSLDPGGYYEQYFGPGTRLTVT.

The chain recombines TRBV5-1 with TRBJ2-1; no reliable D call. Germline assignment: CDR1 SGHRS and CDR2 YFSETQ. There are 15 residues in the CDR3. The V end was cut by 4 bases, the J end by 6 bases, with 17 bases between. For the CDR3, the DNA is TGCGCCAGCAGCACGAACGCTCTTTCAGTCAATGAGCAGTTCTTC. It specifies CASSTNALSVNEQFF.

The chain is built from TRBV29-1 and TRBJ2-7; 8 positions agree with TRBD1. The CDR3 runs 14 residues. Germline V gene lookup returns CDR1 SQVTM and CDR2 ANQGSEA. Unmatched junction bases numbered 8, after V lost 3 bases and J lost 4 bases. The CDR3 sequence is CSVDRAGGGYEQYF. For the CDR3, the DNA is TGCAGCGTTGATAGGGCAGGGGGCGGTTACGAGCAGTACTTC.

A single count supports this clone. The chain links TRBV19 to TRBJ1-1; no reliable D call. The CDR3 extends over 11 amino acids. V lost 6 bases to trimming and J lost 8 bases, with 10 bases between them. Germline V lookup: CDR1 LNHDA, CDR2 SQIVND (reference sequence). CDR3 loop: CASSDLAEAFF. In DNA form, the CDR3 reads TGTGCCAGTAGCGACCTAGCCGAAGCTTTCTTT.

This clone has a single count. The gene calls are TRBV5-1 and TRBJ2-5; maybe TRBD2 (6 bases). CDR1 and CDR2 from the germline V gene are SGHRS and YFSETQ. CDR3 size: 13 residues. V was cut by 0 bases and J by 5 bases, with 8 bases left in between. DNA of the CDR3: TGCGCCAGCAGCTTGGGACTAGAGGAGACCCAGTACTTC. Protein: CASSLGLEETQYF.

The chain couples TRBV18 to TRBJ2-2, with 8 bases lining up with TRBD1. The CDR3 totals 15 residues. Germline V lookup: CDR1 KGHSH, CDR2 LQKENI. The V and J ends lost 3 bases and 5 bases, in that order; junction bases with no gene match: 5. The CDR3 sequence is CASSPGQGGTGELFF. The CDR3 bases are TGTGCCAGCTCACCCGGACAGGGAGGAACCGGGGAGCTGTTTTTT.

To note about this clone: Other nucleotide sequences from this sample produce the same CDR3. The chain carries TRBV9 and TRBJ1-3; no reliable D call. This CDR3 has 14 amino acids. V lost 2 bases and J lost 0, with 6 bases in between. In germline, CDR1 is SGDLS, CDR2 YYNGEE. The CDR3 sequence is CASSVGSSGNTIYF. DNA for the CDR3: TGTGCCAGCAGCGTGGGGAGCTCTGGAAACACCATATATTTT.

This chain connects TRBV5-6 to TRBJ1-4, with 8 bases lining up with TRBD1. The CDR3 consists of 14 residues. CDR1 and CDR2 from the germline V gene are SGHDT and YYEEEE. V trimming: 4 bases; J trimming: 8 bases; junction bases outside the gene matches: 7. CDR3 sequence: CASSHWTGNEKLFF. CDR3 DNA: TGTGCCAGCAGCCATTGGACAGGGAACGAAAAACTGTTTTTT.

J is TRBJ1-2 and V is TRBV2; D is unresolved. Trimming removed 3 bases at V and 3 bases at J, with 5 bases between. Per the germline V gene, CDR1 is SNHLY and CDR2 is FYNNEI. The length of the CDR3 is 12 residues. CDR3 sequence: CASSDQDYGYTF. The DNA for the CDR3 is TGTGCCAGCAGTGATCAGGACTATGGCTACACCTTC. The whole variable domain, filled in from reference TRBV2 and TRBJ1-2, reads EPEVTQTPSHQVTQMGQEVILRCVPISNHLYFYWYRQILGQKVEFLVSFYNNEISEKSEIFDDQFSVERPDGSNFTLKIRSTKLEDSAMYFCASSDQDYGYTFGSGTRLTVV.

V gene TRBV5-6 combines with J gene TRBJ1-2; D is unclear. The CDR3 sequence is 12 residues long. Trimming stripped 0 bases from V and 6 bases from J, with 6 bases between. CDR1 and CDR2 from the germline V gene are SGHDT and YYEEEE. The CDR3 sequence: CASSLDQNGYTF. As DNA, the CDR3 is TGTGCCAGCAGCTTGGACCAGAATGGCTACACCTTC.

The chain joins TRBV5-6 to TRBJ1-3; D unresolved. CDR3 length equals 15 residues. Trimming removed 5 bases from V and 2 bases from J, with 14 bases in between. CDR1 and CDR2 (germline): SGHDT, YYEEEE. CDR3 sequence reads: CASRPFSGTGNTIYF. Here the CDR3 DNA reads TGTGCCAGCAGACCCTTTTCGGGAACTGGAAACACCATATATTTT.

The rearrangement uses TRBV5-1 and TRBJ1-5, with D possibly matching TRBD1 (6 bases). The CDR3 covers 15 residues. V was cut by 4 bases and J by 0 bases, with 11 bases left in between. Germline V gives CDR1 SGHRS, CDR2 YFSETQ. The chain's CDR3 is CASSPTGNSNQPQHF. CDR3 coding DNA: TGCGCCAGCAGCCCGACAGGCAATAGCAATCAGCCCCAGCATTTT.

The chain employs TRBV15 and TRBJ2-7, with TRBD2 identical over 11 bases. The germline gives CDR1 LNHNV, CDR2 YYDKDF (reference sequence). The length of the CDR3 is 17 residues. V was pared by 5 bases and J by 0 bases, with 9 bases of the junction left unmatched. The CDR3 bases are TGTGCCACCAGCTCCTGGACTAGCGGGCTTTCCTCCTACGAGCAGTACTTC. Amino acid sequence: CATSSWTSGLSSYEQYF.

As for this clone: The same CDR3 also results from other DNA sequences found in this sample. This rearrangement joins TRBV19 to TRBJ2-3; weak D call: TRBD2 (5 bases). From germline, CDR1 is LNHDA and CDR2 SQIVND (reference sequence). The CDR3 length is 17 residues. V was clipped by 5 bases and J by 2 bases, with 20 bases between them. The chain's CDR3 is CASSPRALGSDTDTQYF. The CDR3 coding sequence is TGTGCCAGTAGTCCTAGGGCTCTAGGGAGTGACACAGATACGCAGTATTTT.

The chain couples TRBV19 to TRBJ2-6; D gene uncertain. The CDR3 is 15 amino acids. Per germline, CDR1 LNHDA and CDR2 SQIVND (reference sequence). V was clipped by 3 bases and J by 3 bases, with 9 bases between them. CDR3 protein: CASSIAYSGANVLTF. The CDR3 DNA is TGTGCCAGTAGTATTGCTTATAGTGGGGCCAACGTCCTGACTTTC.